This TCR beta chain is drawn from a study of identical twins. The study's findings and limits: Some out-of-frame alpha sequences were shared by twins, and these showed excess low generation probability.

Template switching added a universal primer site; cDNA carried unique molecular identifiers. TCRdb re-called the 5' RACE reads through MiXCR, storing one row per CDR3 protein. The sample carries 700,000 or so distinct CDR3 sequences, 8.6% recorded once. Details on this clonotype: Its cognate antigen is unknown.

This sample also belongs to another study, concerning yellow fever vaccine responses in identical twins.

This clonotype originated in a young woman in good health. The sequenced sample was PBMCs.

As DNA, the CDR3 is TGTGCCAGCAGCGTAGGAAAAGCCTTGAACACCGGGGAGCTGTTTTTT. Translation gives CASSVGKALNTGELFF. This chain uses TRBV9 with TRBJ2-2; D unclear. V lost 0 bases, J lost 1 base, and 10 bases lay in between. Germline CDR1 and CDR2: SGDLS and YYNGEE. This CDR3 has 16 amino acids. The full variable domain, completed using reference TRBV9 and TRBJ2-2, is DSGVTQTPKHLITATGQRVTLRCSPRSGDLSVYWYQQSLDQGLQFLIQYYNGEERAKGNILERFSAQQFPDLHSELNLSSLELGDSALYFCASSVGKALNTGELFFGEGSRLTVL.